Each of the 26 T cell receptor beta chains below was sequenced from the same sample in a study of T-cell reconstitution after alpha-beta-depleted transplantation in children. During its preparation, the TCRbeta library received unique molecular identifiers. TCRdb fed the PCR reads into MiXCR, producing one record per CDR3 protein. This table has over 15,000 distinct CDR3 sequences, roughly 13% appearing once. The material sequenced was PBMCs, mostly from graft donor cells, taken 60 days after TCRalphabeta/CD19-depleted stem cell transplant. All receptors derive from a female patient between 2 and 15 years old who had a stem cell transplant for congenital amegakaryocytic thrombocytopenia, so the T cells may come from the graft donor.

In this sample, this clonotype turned up many times. The chain combines TRBV15 with TRBJ2-3, with 9 bases lining up with TRBD2. The CDR3 is 19 residues long. Germline CDR1 reads LNHNV; CDR2 reads YYDKDF (reference sequence). Germline trimming cut 0 bases from V and 4 bases from J; bases unmatched to any gene: 14. CDR3 bases: TGTGCCACCAGCAGAGATATTATGAGGGATAGCGGGGGTCCAGATACGCAGTATTTT. Translating gives CATSRDIMRDSGGPDTQYF.

The rearrangement joins TRBV5-6 to TRBJ2-1; 11 bases agree with TRBD2. Germline V gene sequence: CDR1 SGHDT, CDR2 YYEEEE. This CDR3 region has 14 residues. V was pared by 3 bases and J by 9 bases, with 5 bases of the junction left unmatched. Here the CDR3 reads CASSSTSGRIEQFF. CDR3 sequence (DNA): TGTGCCAGCAGCTCTACTAGCGGGAGAATTGAGCAGTTCTTC.

The gene calls are TRBV20-1 and TRBJ2-5; TRBD2 matches 12 bases. The trim removed 6 bases at V and 4 bases at J, leaving 9 bases unmatched. This CDR3 region has 15 residues. Germline assignment: CDR1 DFQATT and CDR2 SNEGSKA (reference sequence). The CDR3: CSARQLAGGPETQYF. The CDR3 coding sequence is TGCAGTGCCCGCCAACTAGCGGGGGGCCCAGAGACCCAGTACTTC.

Many counts were recorded for this clonotype. The rearrangement joins TRBV7-2 to TRBJ2-5, with D perhaps being TRBD1 or TRBD2 (5 bases each). CDR3 size: 13 residues. Per the germline V gene, CDR1 is SGHTA and CDR2 is FQGNSA. Between the trimmed V and J ends, which lost 7 bases and 4 bases, there was a span of 13 bases. In DNA form, the CDR3 reads TGTGCCAGCACCCCCCAGGGACCAGAGACCCAGTACTTC. This gives the protein CASTPQGPETQYF.

This clonotype has more than one count but fewer than ten. The rearrangement links TRBV18 to TRBJ2-1, with 10 bases matching TRBD1. This CDR3 comprises 15 residues. With V trimmed by 6 bases and J by 7 bases, 9 bases remained unmatched. The germline V gene has CDR1 KGHSH and CDR2 LQKENI. CDR3 loop: CASSYGTGDLNEQFF. The CDR3 DNA sequence: TGTGCCAGCTCGTATGGGACAGGGGATTTGAATGAGCAGTTCTTC.

This clonotype was detected many times. The chain employs TRBV5-1 and TRBJ1-1; D is unresolved. The germline V gene encodes CDR1 SGHRS and CDR2 YFSETQ. The CDR3 loop spans 13 amino acids. V lost 4 bases and J lost 1, with 8 bases in between. The CDR3 bases are TGCGCCAGCAGCCCCGACCCGAACACTGAAGCTTTCTTT. Protein sequence: CASSPDPNTEAFF.

This clonotype was seen many times. Here the CDR3 DNA reads TGCAGTGTCCCACTAGCGGGGGGTTCAGATACGCAGTATTTT. Amino acid sequence: CSVPLAGGSDTQYF. The rearrangement links TRBV20-1 to TRBJ2-3; 12 nucleotides align to TRBD2. Looked up from germline, CDR1 is DFQATT and CDR2 is SNEGSKA (reference sequence). This CDR3 is built from 14 residues. Trimming took 7 bases from V and 4 from J; bases not matched to a gene: 6.

This chain connects TRBV4-2 to TRBJ1-2; D might be TRBD1 (5 bases). V was shortened by 0 bases and J by 4 bases, with 15 bases between the two germline ends. Germline-derived CDR1 and CDR2 are LGHNA and YNFKEQ. The CDR3 has 16 amino acids. Written as DNA, the CDR3 is TGTGCCAGCAGCCAAGATTCTCGGGGGTCTAGCTATGGCTACACCTTC. Translated: CASSQDSRGSSYGYTF.

The J gene is TRBJ1-5, the V gene TRBV27; D gene uncertain. The CDR3 runs to 13 residues. V was pared by 0 bases and J by 7 bases, with 7 bases between. Germline assignment: CDR1 MNHEY and CDR2 SMNVEV (reference sequence). The CDR3 sequence is CASSLSNLQPQHF. The CDR3 nucleotides are TGTGCCAGCAGTTTATCGAATTTGCAGCCCCAGCATTTT.

This clonotype was detected many times. V gene TRBV6-5 combines with J gene TRBJ2-1; tentative D call: TRBD1 (5 bases). CDR3 size: 15 residues. V lost 8 bases, J lost 5 bases, and 19 bases lay in between. Looked up from germline, CDR1 is MNHEY and CDR2 is SVGAGI. The CDR3 sequence: CASQGFPGYDNEQFF. The CDR3 region has the DNA TGTGCCAGCCAAGGCTTCCCAGGGTACGACAATGAGCAGTTCTTC.

This clonotype came up many times. This chain uses TRBV12-3 or TRBV12-4 with TRBJ2-7, with D perhaps matching TRBD2 (6 bases). This CDR3 spans 14 amino acids. Trimming shortened V by 5 bases and J by 1 base, and 12 bases separated the two germline ends. CDR3 sequence (DNA): TGTGCCAGCAGTAAGGCCGGACTATCCTACGAGCAGTACTTC. It specifies CASSKAGLSYEQYF.

By frequency in the sample, this clonotype is medium-sized. The rearrangement joins TRBV7-9 to TRBJ2-7, with a weak D call TRBD1 (6 bases). Germline assignment: CDR1 SEHNR and CDR2 FQNEAQ (reference sequence). The CDR3 runs to 14 residues. V gave up 3 bases and J gave up 3 bases, with 12 bases separating them. This CDR3 is CASSFEQGSYEQYF. CDR3 DNA: TGTGCCAGCAGCTTCGAACAGGGAAGCTACGAGCAGTACTTC.

This clonotype was counted ten times or more. The CDR3 DNA reads as TGTGCCAGCAGTTTTTGGCTAGCGGGAGTCCGGGAGACCCAGTACTTC. This sequence encodes CASSFWLAGVRETQYF. V usage is TRBV28 and J usage is TRBJ2-5; TRBD2 aligns across 10 bases. This CDR3 has 16 amino acids. The trim removed 3 bases at V and 5 bases at J, leaving 9 bases unmatched. Germline CDR1 and CDR2: MDHEN and SYDVKM. Full variable domain (remainder filled in from reference TRBV28 and TRBJ2-5): DVKVTQSSRYLVKRTGEKVFLECVQDMDHENMFWYRQDPGLGLRLIYFSYDVKMKEKGDIPEGYSVSREKKERFSLILESASTNQTSMYLCASSFWLAGVRETQYFGPGTRLLVL.

This clonotype has a count of ten or more. The J gene is TRBJ2-1, the V gene TRBV2; 7 bases are a match to TRBD1. The germline V gene encodes CDR1 SNHLY and CDR2 FYNNEI. The CDR3 has 13 residues. V trimming: 9 bases; J trimming: 7 bases; junction bases outside the gene matches: 9. The CDR3 nucleotides read TGTGCCAGACCCGACAGGGAAGGAAATGAGCAGTTCTTC. It yields the protein CARPDREGNEQFF.

Concerning this clonotype: A read error may explain this, as a much larger clone is one base away. The chain joins TRBV20-1 to TRBJ2-3; 7 bases fit TRBD2. CDR1 DFQATT and CDR2 SNEGSKA come from the germline V gene (reference sequence). The length of the CDR3 is 17 residues. Written as DNA, the CDR3 is TGCTGTGCTAGAGACCTGGGGAGGCGGGAGAGCACAGATACGCAGTATTTT. It encodes CCARDLGRRESTDTQYF.

V gene TRBV12-3 or TRBV12-4 combines with J gene TRBJ2-1; D possibly corresponds to TRBD2 (6 bases). The CDR3 loop spans 15 amino acids. Trimming removed 3 bases from V and 4 bases from J, with 13 bases in between. This CDR3 reads CASSFGRDPYNEQFF. In DNA form, the CDR3 reads TGTGCCAGCAGTTTCGGGCGGGACCCTTACAATGAGCAGTTCTTC.

This clonotype was counted at least ten times. V usage is TRBV20-1 and J usage is TRBJ2-1, with TRBD1 identical over 7 bases. CDR1 and CDR2 from the germline V gene are DFQATT and SNEGSKA (reference sequence). The J segment lost 3 bases and the V segment lost 5 bases, leaving 7 bases of the junction unmatched. CDR3 size: 14 residues. DNA for the CDR3: TGCAGTGCTGAAACAGGGGAGAACTACAATGAGCAGTTCTTC. Translation gives CSAETGENYNEQFF.

This clonotype was recorded at least ten times. This chain links TRBV5-5 with TRBJ1-1; unclear D gene. Between the trimmed V and J ends, which lost 0 bases and 3 bases, there was a span of 12 bases. CDR3 length: 15 amino acids. CDR1 SGHKS and CDR2 YYEKEE come from the germline V gene (reference sequence). The CDR3 spells CASSLEGRVDTEAFF. The DNA for the CDR3 is TGTGCCAGCAGCTTGGAGGGAAGGGTGGACACTGAAGCTTTCTTT.

Points on this clonotype: Just one base apart from a much larger clone, this may be a read error. The chain links TRBV5-6 to TRBJ2-5, with D possibly TRBD2 on 5 matching bases. This CDR3 region has 13 residues. V lost 4 bases and J lost 3, with 10 bases in between. CDR1 and CDR2 from the germline V gene are SGHDT and YYEEEE. The CDR3 sequence is CASSPLVKETQYF. The CDR3 DNA sequence: TGTGCCAGCAGCCCACTAGTGAAAGAGACCCAGTACTTC.

This clonotype was seen repeatedly, ten times or more. This chain links TRBV5-1 with TRBJ2-2, with TRBD2 identical over 7 bases. The CDR3 extends over 16 amino acids. The V gene's germline CDR1 is SGHRS and CDR2 YFSETQ. J lost 2 bases, V lost 4 bases, and 8 bases had no gene match. DNA for the CDR3: TGCGCCAGCAGCCCGATGACTAGCCCTAACACCGGGGAGCTGTTTTTT. It yields the protein CASSPMTSPNTGELFF.

This clonotype was observed at least ten times. The CDR3 region has the DNA TGTGCCAGCAGCTTATACCGGGCCCCGGGACTAGCGCGCTCCGAGCAGTACTTC. Translated: CASSLYRAPGLARSEQYF. The chain recombines TRBV5-6 with TRBJ2-7, with 10 bases aligning to TRBD2. The CDR3 sequence is 18 residues long. CDR1 is SGHDT and CDR2 is YYEEEE in the germline V gene. J gave up 6 bases and V 2 bases, and 17 bases lay outside the gene matches.

This clonotype was detected ten times or more. The chain recombines TRBV7-2 with TRBJ1-5; D is uncertain. CDR1 is SGHTA and CDR2 is FQGNSA in the germline V gene. V was clipped by 5 bases and J by 6 bases, with 17 bases between them. The CDR3 extends over 15 amino acids. CDR3 nucleotides: TGTGCCAGCAGCCCCGGTCCTCCGCCGGGTCAGCCCCAGCATTTT. Translated, it gives CASSPGPPPGQPQHF. The complete variable domain, with remaining parts taken from reference TRBV7-2 and TRBJ1-5, reads GAGVSQSPSNKVTEKGKDVELRCDPISGHTALYWYRQSLGQGLEFLIYFQGNSAPDKSGLPSDRFSAERTGGSVSTLTIQRTQQEDSAVYLCASSPGPPPGQPQHFGDGTRLSIL.

This clonotype was counted many times. The V gene is TRBV7-6, the J gene TRBJ2-1; D gene ambiguous. This CDR3 is built from 16 residues. The V and J ends lost 1 base and 6 bases respectively, with 16 bases between them. CDR1 is SGHVS, CDR2 FNYEAQ, per germline. The CDR3 here is CASSLVYPPRSNEQFF. The DNA of the CDR3 is TGTGCCAGCAGCTTAGTTTACCCCCCGCGGAGCAATGAGCAGTTCTTC.

This clonotype has ten or more counts. The genes are TRBV5-1 and TRBJ2-1; 12 positions agree with TRBD2. The CDR3 runs 15 residues. Germline trimming cut 5 bases from V and 7 bases from J; bases unmatched to any gene: 7. Germline CDR1 reads SGHRS; CDR2 reads YFSETQ. In nucleotides, the CDR3 is TGCGCCAGCAGTACCGTTGGACTAGCGGGAAATGAGCAGTTCTTC. It codes for CASSTVGLAGNEQFF.

This clonotype has at least ten counts. The gene calls are TRBV20-1 and TRBJ2-1; the match to TRBD2 covers 7 bases. The germline CDR1 and CDR2 sequences are DFQATT and SNEGSKA (reference sequence). Trimming took 0 bases from V and 9 from J; bases not matched to a gene: 2. The CDR3 spans 12 residues. The CDR3 sequence is CSAREREFEQFF. The CDR3 coding sequence is TGCAGTGCTAGAGAGCGGGAGTTTGAGCAGTTCTTC.

Ten or more counts support this clonotype. This sequence joins TRBV20-1 and TRBJ2-1; TRBD2 matches 8 bases. CDR1 and CDR2 from the germline V gene are DFQATT and SNEGSKA (reference sequence). With V trimmed by 5 bases and J by 8 bases, 14 bases remained unmatched. The CDR3 is 15 amino acids. CDR3 protein: CSAGAGTSYRDEQFF. CDR3 sequence (DNA): TGCAGTGCTGGGGCCGGGACTAGTTATCGGGATGAGCAGTTCTTC.